This TCR beta chain was identified during a study of T cells in localized non-small cell lung cancer. Study results and caveats: Those with higher blood T cell density had longer overall survival. Uninvolved adjacent lung had the highest recorded T cell clonality, with tumor below it. Out of the top 100 tumor clones, a median around 57 were seen in adjacent lung. Sequence data derive from only one tumor region, so heterogeneity remains possible.

Clones were read by immunoSEQ multiplex PCR, and TCRdb kept only the in-frame ones, dropping some. The table shows tens of thousands of clones, with about nine tenths occurring only once. As to this clone: Its antigen is currently unknown.

The sample here was peripheral blood, taken before any cancer treatment. The TCR sequence derives from a female donor over 55 with stage I squamous cell lung carcinoma.

This CDR3 reads CASSQYGRGTNIQYF. In DNA, the CDR3 is TGTGCCAGCAGCCAATACGGCAGGGGGACGAACATTCAGTACTTC. This chain connects TRBV14 to TRBJ2-4; TRBD1 matches at 7 bases. Trimming took 2 bases from V and 7 from J; bases not matched to a gene: 8. Germline V gene data show CDR1 as SGHDN and CDR2 as FVKESK. The CDR3 has 15 amino acids.